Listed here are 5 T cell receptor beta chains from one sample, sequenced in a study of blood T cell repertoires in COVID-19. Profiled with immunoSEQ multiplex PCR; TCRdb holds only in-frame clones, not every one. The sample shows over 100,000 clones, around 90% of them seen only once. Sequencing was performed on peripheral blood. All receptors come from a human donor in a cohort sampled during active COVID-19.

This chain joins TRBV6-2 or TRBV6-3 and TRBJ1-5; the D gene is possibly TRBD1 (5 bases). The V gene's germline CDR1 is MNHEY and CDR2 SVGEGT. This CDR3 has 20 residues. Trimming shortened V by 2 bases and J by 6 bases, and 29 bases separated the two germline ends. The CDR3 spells CASSYLLLPRDYLAVQPQHF. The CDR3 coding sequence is TGTGCCAGCAGTTACCTTCTCCTACCGCGGGACTACCTGGCTGTTCAGCCCCAGCATTTT.

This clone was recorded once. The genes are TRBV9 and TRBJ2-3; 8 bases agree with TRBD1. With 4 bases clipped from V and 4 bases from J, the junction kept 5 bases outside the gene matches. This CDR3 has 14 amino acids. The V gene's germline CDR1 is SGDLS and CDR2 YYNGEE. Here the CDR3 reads CASSHRGVADTQYF. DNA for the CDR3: TGTGCCAGCAGCCACAGGGGGGTCGCAGATACGCAGTATTTT.

The CDR3 DNA follows: TGTGCCAGCAGCCCTAGCGGGAGGGAGACCCAGTACTTC. Its translation: CASSPSGRETQYF. The chain has TRBV2 and TRBJ2-5; 11 nucleotides agree with TRBD2. Germline CDR1 reads SNHLY; CDR2 reads FYNNEI. Losses at the gene ends were 6 bases for V and 5 bases for J; bases not matched to a gene: 2. This CDR3 contains 13 residues.

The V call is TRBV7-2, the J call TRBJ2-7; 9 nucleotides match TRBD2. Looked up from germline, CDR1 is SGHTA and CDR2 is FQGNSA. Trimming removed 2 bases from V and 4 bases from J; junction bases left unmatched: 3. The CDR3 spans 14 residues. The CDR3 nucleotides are TGTGCCAGCAGCTTATCAACTAGCGGGTACGAGCAGTACTTC. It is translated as CASSLSTSGYEQYF.

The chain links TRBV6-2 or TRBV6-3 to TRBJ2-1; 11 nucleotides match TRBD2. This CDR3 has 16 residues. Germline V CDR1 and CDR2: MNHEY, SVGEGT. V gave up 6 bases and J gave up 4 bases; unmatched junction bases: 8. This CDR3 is CASSKTTSGMYNEQFF. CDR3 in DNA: TGTGCCAGCAGCAAGACGACTAGCGGGATGTACAATGAGCAGTTCTTC.